Below, 21 T cell receptor beta chains from the same sample are listed, as sequenced in a study of T-cell reconstitution after alpha-beta-depleted transplantation in children. Unique molecular identifiers were used to barcode this TCRbeta library. TCRdb called the PCR reads again in MiXCR, with one record for every CDR3 protein. The profile covers 250,000 to 300,000 distinct CDR3 sequences, with 10% appearing a single time and around 7.6% taken by the ten largest. Sequences were derived from PBMCs, sampled before TCRalphabeta/CD19-depleted stem cell transplant. The receptors originated from a boy under two years old with acute myeloid leukemia, due to receive a stem cell transplant.

This clonotype has at least ten counts. V and J are TRBV3-1 and TRBJ1-3; D remains unclear. Germline values: CDR1 LGHDT, CDR2 YNNKEL (reference sequence). V lost 8 bases, J lost 0 bases, and 17 bases lay in between. This CDR3 region has 16 residues. CDR3 protein: CASARHPLDSGNTIYF. The CDR3 nucleotides are TGTGCCAGCGCAAGACACCCACTCGACTCTGGAAACACCATATATTTT.

The chain has TRBV19 and TRBJ1-5, with D perhaps matching TRBD1 (6 bases). The germline gives CDR1 LNHDA, CDR2 SQIVND (reference sequence). This CDR3 contains 18 residues. Trimming left V 0 bases short and J 2 bases short, with 17 bases between. The CDR3: CASSIDLGGGLGNQPQHF. The CDR3 nucleotides are TGTGCCAGTAGTATAGATCTCGGGGGGGGCCTCGGCAATCAGCCCCAGCATTTT.

This clonotype was recorded many times. The J gene is TRBJ1-2, the V gene TRBV11-3; no reliable D call. The V and J ends lost 1 base and 8 bases respectively, with 8 bases between them. There are 12 residues in the CDR3. Germline V gives CDR1 SGHNT, CDR2 YENEEA. This CDR3 is CASSLGPWGYTF. As DNA, the CDR3 is TGTGCCAGCAGCTTAGGCCCGTGGGGCTACACCTTC.

This clonotype has ten or more counts. The gene calls are TRBV28 and TRBJ2-3; 9 bases align to TRBD1. Germline V gene data show CDR1 as MDHEN and CDR2 as SYDVKM. Trimming at V came to 7 bases and at J to 2 bases, leaving 7 bases not matched to a gene. The CDR3 is 15 residues long. CDR3 loop: CASIHRGRSTDTQYF. The CDR3 DNA reads TGTGCCAGCATCCACAGGGGGCGCTCCACAGATACGCAGTATTTT.

This clonotype was detected ten times or more. The chain combines TRBV4-1 with TRBJ2-5; D uncertain. The germline CDR1 and CDR2 sequences are MGHRA and YSYEKL. The length of the CDR3 is 11 residues. The V end was cut by 3 bases, the J end by 5 bases, with 4 bases between. The CDR3 DNA reads as TGCGCCAGCAGCCAGAGGGAGACCCAGTACTTC. It specifies CASSQRETQYF.

The rearrangement uses TRBV28 and TRBJ2-3; 10 bases map to TRBD2. This CDR3 contains 17 residues. Germline V gene data show CDR1 as MDHEN and CDR2 as SYDVKM. V shed 2 bases and J 0 bases; nucleotides not matched to a gene: 5. The CDR3 spells CASSLLAGEPSTDTQYF. The CDR3 bases are TGTGCCAGCAGTTTACTAGCGGGAGAACCTAGCACAGATACGCAGTATTTT.

In this sample, this clonotype turned up many times. The V call is TRBV11-2, the J call TRBJ1-1; TRBD1 is a possible D gene (6 bases). Germline loops: CDR1 SGHAT, CDR2 FQNNGV. Trimming left V 7 bases short and J 5 bases short, with 11 bases between. The CDR3 covers 12 residues. DNA for the CDR3: TGTGCCAGCATAGGGGGAGGGACTGAAGCTTTCTTT. Protein product: CASIGGGTEAFF.

This clonotype was counted many times. This chain links TRBV7-2 with TRBJ2-3, with 10 bases fitting TRBD2. After removal of 5 bases from V and 4 bases from J, the junction contained 18 bases not matched to a gene. This CDR3 comprises 19 residues. Per germline, CDR1 SGHTA and CDR2 FQGNSA. As DNA, the CDR3 is TGTGCCAGCAGCCCCCGACTCACAAGGAGCGGGAGGGCATCAGATACGCAGTATTTT. It specifies CASSPRLTRSGRASDTQYF.

This clonotype came up many times. This chain links TRBV6-6 with TRBJ2-1; D is ambiguous. Germline CDR1 and CDR2: MNHNY and SVGAGI (reference sequence). V dropped 2 bases and J dropped 10 bases, with 9 bases sitting between them. CDR3 size: 12 residues. In DNA form, the CDR3 reads TGTGCCAGCAGTTACCAGGTCTACGAGCAGTTCTTC. Its translation is CASSYQVYEQFF.

This clonotype was seen more than once but under ten times. CDR3 bases: TGTGCCAGCAGTTTTTCCGGGACAGACAGCACAGATACGCAGTATTTT. Translation gives CASSFSGTDSTDTQYF. The chain combines TRBV12-3 or TRBV12-4 with TRBJ2-3; 7 bases match TRBD1. J was trimmed by 0 bases and V by 3 bases; bases with no gene match: 6. The CDR3 is made up of 16 amino acids.

There are many counts of this clonotype. The chain is built from TRBV12-3 or TRBV12-4 and TRBJ1-6; 7 bases align to TRBD1. The CDR3 runs 16 residues. V gave up 6 bases and J gave up 7 bases; unmatched junction bases: 12. CDR3 nucleotides: TGTGCCAGCAGCACAACCCCAGGACAGGTCAATTCACCCCTCCACTTT. Amino acids: CASSTTPGQVNSPLHF.

This clonotype was picked up many times. The chain links TRBV6-2 or TRBV6-3 to TRBJ2-7, with 7 bases matching TRBD1. Germline loops: CDR1 MNHEY, CDR2 SVGEGT. Trimming at V came to 2 bases and at J to 2 bases, leaving 3 bases not matched to a gene. CDR3 size: 14 residues. In DNA, the CDR3 is TGTGCCAGCAGTTACCCGGGACAGACCTACGAGCAGTACTTC. Encoded protein: CASSYPGQTYEQYF.

In this sample, this clonotype turned up many times. This chain joins TRBV10-3 and TRBJ2-1; D not resolved. Germline V gene lookup returns CDR1 ENHRY and CDR2 SYGVKD. The CDR3 extends over 15 amino acids. The germline V and J ends were trimmed by 1 base and 4 bases, with 11 bases remaining between them. The DNA of the CDR3 is TGTGCCATCAGTGAGTTCGGCACCTCTTACAATGAGCAGTTCTTC. The encoded protein is CAISEFGTSYNEQFF.

This clonotype was seen many times. This sequence joins TRBV5-1 and TRBJ2-5, with TRBD2 identical over 12 bases. Losses at the gene ends were 2 bases for V and 5 bases for J; bases not matched to a gene: 1. CDR1 SGHRS and CDR2 YFSETQ come from the germline V gene. This CDR3 is built from 14 residues. The CDR3, as DNA: TGCGCCAGCAGCTTCCTAGCGGGAGGGGAGACCCAGTACTTC. Encoded protein: CASSFLAGGETQYF.

The table lists this clonotype with many counts. The genes are TRBV12-3 or TRBV12-4 and TRBJ2-2; no reliable D call. The CDR3 sequence is 11 residues long. Trimming removed 6 bases at V and 6 bases at J, with 5 bases between. The CDR3 loop is CASRKSGELFF. CDR3 coding DNA: TGTGCCAGCAGAAAGTCCGGGGAGCTGTTTTTT.

This clonotype appeared a few times. The chain couples TRBV20-1 to TRBJ2-5; 11 bases align to TRBD2. Germline V CDR1 and CDR2: DFQATT, SNEGSKA (reference sequence). V lost 6 bases and J lost 5; bases outside the gene matches: 11. The CDR3 is 15 residues long. The CDR3 DNA sequence: TGCAGTGCACTTAGCGGGAGGGCCATACAGGAGACCCAGTACTTC. The encoded protein is CSALSGRAIQETQYF.

This clonotype was counted a few times. The chain has TRBV12-3 or TRBV12-4 and TRBJ2-3; D remains ambiguous. Trimming removed 3 bases at V and 6 bases at J, with 10 bases between. There are 13 residues in the CDR3. CDR3 bases: TGTGCCAGCAGTTTTAAGTTTCGGGATACGCAGTATTTT. It specifies CASSFKFRDTQYF.

This clonotype showed up many times. V usage is TRBV5-1 and J usage is TRBJ2-1, with D possibly being TRBD1 or TRBD2 (6 bases each). V was pared by 5 bases and J by 3 bases, with 15 bases between. The CDR3 covers 15 residues. Germline V gene data show CDR1 as SGHRS and CDR2 as YFSETQ. CDR3 in DNA: TGCGCCAGCAGAGCCGACGGGGGACACTACAATGAGCAGTTCTTC. Protein product: CASRADGGHYNEQFF.

The J gene is TRBJ2-2, the V gene TRBV11-1; 8 bases map to TRBD2. This CDR3 comprises 19 residues. Germline V CDR1 and CDR2: SGHAT, FQDESV (reference sequence). V gave up 2 bases and J gave up 5 bases; unmatched junction bases: 16. CDR3 amino acids: CASSLMRGSAGVVTGELFF. CDR3 coding DNA: TGTGCCAGCAGCTTAATGCGGGGGTCAGCGGGAGTCGTTACCGGGGAGCTGTTTTTT.

The chain has TRBV28 and TRBJ2-1; D may be TRBD2 (5 bases). From germline, CDR1 is MDHEN and CDR2 SYDVKM. The CDR3 covers 14 residues. Trimming stripped 3 bases from V and 1 base from J, with 7 bases between. The CDR3, as DNA: TGTGCCAGCAGTTTCGGGGAATCCTACAATGAGCAGTTCTTC. This sequence encodes CASSFGESYNEQFF.

This clonotype was found a few times. This chain uses TRBV19 with TRBJ2-1, with D perhaps assigned TRBD1 or TRBD2 (5 bases each). Germline loops: CDR1 LNHDA, CDR2 SQIVND (reference sequence). The CDR3 spans 12 residues. Trimming stripped 5 bases from V and 12 bases from J, with 14 bases between. The DNA for the CDR3 is TGTGCCAGTAGTGGGCAGGGACGGGGGCAGTTCTTC. Its translation is CASSGQGRGQFF.